One and the same sample provided the 31 T cell receptor beta chains below, sequenced in a study of T-cell reconstitution after alpha-beta-depleted transplantation in children (dated by TCRdb to the mid-2010s). The label giving this sample's treatment or condition can be read as: allogeneic hematopoietic cell transplantation with graft depleted of TCRalphabeta T cells and CD19 B cells. Library creation used PCR. The listed sequencing device is Illumina HiSeq 2500. Molecular barcoding was employed in the preparation of TCR libraries, with unique molecular identifiers being used to normalize TCRbeta repertoire quantification. The public reads were quality trimmed at Q25 with fastp and then assembled into clones with MiXCR by TCRdb, keeping productive beta chains. Each entry merges the rows of one CDR3 protein and shows their most common DNA and genes. This sample lists about 240,000 distinct CDR3 sequences; over 20% were detected once. 2% to 3% of the sample is taken by the ten largest.

The sequencing used PBMCs, collected before TCRalphabeta/CD19-depleted stem cell transplant. Receptor source: a girl aged 2 to 10 with Fanconi anemia, due to receive a stem cell transplant.

This chain links TRBV5-1 with TRBJ2-7, with 7 nucleotides matching TRBD1. This CDR3 is 14 amino acids long. The V and J ends lost 6 bases and 5 bases, in that order; junction bases with no gene match: 11. From germline, CDR1 is SGHRS and CDR2 YFSETQ. CDR3: CASTIQTGYDEQYF. The CDR3 DNA sequence: TGCGCCAGCACCATCCAGACAGGGTATGACGAGCAGTACTTC.

This clonotype was seen many times. This chain links TRBV6-1 with TRBJ1-4, with D unresolved. Trimming took 4 bases from V and 3 from J, leaving 12 bases between them. Germline V gives CDR1 MNHNS, CDR2 SASEGT. This CDR3 is built from 15 residues. CDR3 region: CASSAAGLPNEKLFF. As DNA, the CDR3 is TGTGCCAGCAGTGCCGCCGGGTTACCTAATGAAAAACTGTTTTTT.

This clonotype showed up many times. The chain combines TRBV20-1 with TRBJ2-3, with 7 nucleotides matching TRBD1. Per germline, CDR1 DFQATT and CDR2 SNEGSKA (reference sequence). This CDR3 region has 14 residues. J gave up 2 bases and V 3 bases, and 5 bases lay outside the gene matches. CDR3 protein: CSASRTGLTDTQYF. For the CDR3, the DNA is TGCAGTGCTAGCCGGACAGGCCTCACAGATACGCAGTATTTT.

The chain recombines TRBV29-1 with TRBJ2-2; 8 nucleotides align to TRBD1. This CDR3 contains 14 residues. The ends lost 7 bases at V and 2 bases at J; junction bases unmatched: 6. The V gene's germline CDR1 is SQVTM and CDR2 ANQGSEA. The CDR3 sequence is CSAVGQVNTGELFF. The CDR3 region has the DNA TGCAGCGCCGTGGGACAGGTTAACACCGGGGAGCTGTTTTTT.

This clonotype was seen at least ten times. The chain joins TRBV12-3 or TRBV12-4 to TRBJ2-1; D gene unclear. This CDR3 has 14 residues. V lost 3 bases and J 4 bases, leaving 10 bases between the germline ends. The CDR3 sequence: CASSFLVGYNEQFF. CDR3 in DNA: TGTGCCAGCAGTTTCCTCGTAGGGTACAATGAGCAGTTCTTC.

This chain links TRBV29-1 with TRBJ2-1; possibly TRBD1 or TRBD2 for D (5 bases each). V dropped 1 base and J dropped 7 bases, with 11 bases sitting between them. The V gene's germline CDR1 is SQVTM and CDR2 ANQGSEA. This CDR3 contains 13 residues. CDR3 amino acids: CSVEAGRRNEQFF. CDR3 sequence (DNA): TGCAGCGTTGAAGCGGGACGGAGGAATGAGCAGTTCTTC.

Turning to this clonotype: The junction departs from the called germline gene at one end, perhaps through a read error. Here the CDR3 reads CAGREILSYEQYF. DNA of the CDR3: TGTGCCGGCAGGGAGATCCTATCCTACGAGCAGTACTTC. The J gene is TRBJ2-7, the V gene TRBV2; D tentatively fits TRBD1 or TRBD2 (5 bases each). Germline values: CDR1 SNHLY, CDR2 FYNNEI. The CDR3 is 13 amino acids.

In this sample, this clonotype turned up many times. The chain is built from TRBV29-1 and TRBJ1-1; 7 bases fit TRBD1. Germline V lookup: CDR1 SQVTM, CDR2 ANQGSEA. Trimming at V came to 5 bases and at J to 2 bases, leaving 8 bases not matched to a gene. The CDR3 has 14 amino acids. CDR3 sequence (DNA): TGCAGCGTTCATGAGACAGGGACTAACACTGAAGCTTTCTTT. Translated, it gives CSVHETGTNTEAFF. The entire variable domain, with the rest obtained from reference TRBV29-1 and TRBJ1-1, is as follows: SAVISQKPSRDICQRGTSLTIQCQVDSQVTMMFWYRQQPGQSLTLIATANQGSEATYESGFVIDKFPISRPNLTFSTLTVSNMSPEDSSIYLCSVHETGTNTEAFFGQGTRLTVV.

CDR3 in amino acids: CSASRGTGGFEQYF. The CDR3 nucleotides read TGCAGTGCTAGCAGAGGGACAGGGGGTTTCGAGCAGTACTTC. This chain joins TRBV20-1 and TRBJ2-7; 11 bases match TRBD1. The ends lost 3 bases at V and 6 bases at J; junction bases unmatched: 7. Germline CDR1 is DFQATT and CDR2 is SNEGSKA (reference sequence). The CDR3 is 14 amino acids.

The chain combines TRBV9 with TRBJ2-5; D gene uncertain. V was shortened by 0 bases and J by 2 bases, with 11 bases between the two germline ends. The CDR3 spans 15 residues. Germline loops: CDR1 SGDLS, CDR2 YYNGEE. The CDR3 DNA sequence: TGTGCCAGCAGCGTAGGGTTAACCCCGCAAGAGACCCAGTACTTC. The encoded protein is CASSVGLTPQETQYF.

The rearrangement links TRBV3-1 to TRBJ2-7, with D uncertain. The CDR3 covers 15 residues. The V and J ends lost 3 bases and 0 bases respectively, with 12 bases between them. Germline CDR1 LGHDT, CDR2 YNNKEL (reference sequence). CDR3 protein: CASSHYSQSSYEQYF. The DNA for the CDR3 is TGTGCCAGCAGCCACTACTCACAGAGCTCCTACGAGCAGTACTTC.

The sample holds many counts of this clonotype. The V gene is TRBV7-8, the J gene TRBJ2-1; possible D gene TRBD2, 6 bases. CDR1 and CDR2 from the germline V gene are SGHVS and FQNEAQ. Trimming removed 5 bases at V and 9 bases at J, with 20 bases between. The CDR3 has 15 amino acids. The CDR3 sequence is CASSGPGLPSGEQFF. The CDR3, as DNA: TGTGCCAGCAGCGGGCCGGGACTCCCCTCCGGTGAGCAGTTCTTC.

The chain is built from TRBV6-5 and TRBJ2-3; 7 bases line up with TRBD1. The ends lost 4 bases at V and 5 bases at J; junction bases unmatched: 18. Germline-derived CDR1 and CDR2 are MNHEY and SVGAGI. This CDR3 is built from 18 residues. CDR3 DNA sequence: TGTGCCAGCAGTTCTACTCCCCAAACGACAGGGTTGTTAGATACGCAGTATTTT. Its translation is CASSSTPQTTGLLDTQYF.

The V gene is TRBV5-1, the J gene TRBJ1-2; perhaps TRBD1 as D (5 bases). Germline V gene lookup returns CDR1 SGHRS and CDR2 YFSETQ. This CDR3 region has 16 residues. V was shortened by 4 bases and J by 3 bases, with 19 bases between the two germline ends. In nucleotides, the CDR3 is TGCGCCAGCAGCCGGGACGAGGGAGGGAACTACTATGGCTACACCTTC. The encoded protein is CASSRDEGGNYYGYTF.

This clonotype was seen repeatedly, ten times or more. This chain uses TRBV6-1 with TRBJ2-3, with D maybe TRBD2 (6 bases). The CDR3 has 16 residues. Germline-derived CDR1 and CDR2 are MNHNS and SASEGT. Trimming pared 10 bases from V and 3 bases from J, leaving 23 bases between. The CDR3 nucleotides are TGTGCCACCACGGACATGCGGGGCGCGGTTACAGATACGCAGTATTTT. As protein: CATTDMRGAVTDTQYF.

The CDR3 region is CASSQPILAGVIEQFF. CDR3 DNA: TGTGCCAGCAGCCAACCAATCTTAGCGGGAGTTATTGAGCAGTTCTTC. The rearrangement links TRBV4-2 to TRBJ2-1; 9 bases fit TRBD2. The CDR3 length is 16 residues. Germline assignment: CDR1 LGHNA and CDR2 YNFKEQ. The V gene end was trimmed by 2 bases and the J gene end by 9 bases; junction bases not matched to a gene: 11.

This clonotype turned up a few times. The rearrangement uses TRBV18 and TRBJ2-5; the D is unclear. The length of the CDR3 is 13 residues. Looked up from germline, CDR1 is KGHSH and CDR2 is LQKENI. The germline V and J ends were trimmed by 3 bases and 2 bases, with 7 bases remaining between them. CDR3 nucleotide sequence: TGTGCCAGCTCACCCACCCCTCAAGAGACCCAGTACTTC. Its protein is CASSPTPQETQYF.

This clonotype was observed a handful of times. The genes are TRBV5-1 and TRBJ2-7, with TRBD1 matching over 9 bases. Germline-derived CDR1 and CDR2 are SGHRS and YFSETQ. This CDR3 region has 17 residues. The V gene end was trimmed by 4 bases and the J gene end by 0 bases; junction bases not matched to a gene: 11. CDR3 sequence reads: CASSSSGQGYLSYEQYF. The DNA for the CDR3 is TGCGCCAGCAGCAGTTCGGGACAGGGCTACCTCTCCTACGAGCAGTACTTC.

This clonotype has ten or more counts. The chain is built from TRBV20-1 and TRBJ2-3; the D is unclear. Between the trimmed V and J ends, which lost 6 bases and 4 bases, there was a span of 14 bases. Germline V CDR1 and CDR2: DFQATT, SNEGSKA (reference sequence). The CDR3 length is 13 residues. As DNA, the CDR3 is TGCAGTGCCCCTGGAGAACCCCCAGATACGCAGTATTTT. It yields the protein CSAPGEPPDTQYF.

The chain recombines TRBV6-5 with TRBJ2-7; TRBD2 aligns across 10 bases. J was trimmed by 2 bases and V by 2 bases; bases with no gene match: 6. Per the germline V gene, CDR1 is MNHEY and CDR2 is SVGAGI. CDR3 length equals 16 residues. The CDR3, as DNA: TGTGCCAGCAGTTACCCTGGACTAGCGGCTACCTACGAGCAGTACTTC. This encodes CASSYPGLAATYEQYF.

This clonotype was seen only once. This chain links TRBV20-1 with TRBJ2-1; no clear D gene. Germline assignment: CDR1 DFQATT and CDR2 SNEGSKA (reference sequence). Trimming cost V 1 base and J 12 bases, with 19 bases left between them. The CDR3 spans 14 residues. The CDR3 sequence: CSARVGSSGIGQFF. The DNA of the CDR3 is TGCAGTGCTAGAGTGGGGTCGTCCGGAATTGGGCAGTTCTTC.

This clonotype appeared a few times. This CDR3 is CASSPVRRNTGELFF. The CDR3 DNA reads TGCGCCAGCAGCCCCGTACGGAGGAACACCGGGGAGCTGTTTTTT. The J gene is TRBJ2-2, the V gene TRBV5-1; no reliable D call. Trimming stripped 4 bases from V and 1 base from J, with 11 bases between. The germline V gene has CDR1 SGHRS and CDR2 YFSETQ. There are 15 residues in the CDR3.

This clonotype was seen at least ten times. J is TRBJ1-2 and V is TRBV12-3 or TRBV12-4; D gene ambiguous. V was clipped by 3 bases and J by 8 bases, with 13 bases between them. The CDR3 runs 13 residues. The CDR3 coding sequence is TGTGCCAGCAGTTTGGGCTCGGGTGGCGGCTACACCTTC. Its protein is CASSLGSGGGYTF.

This clonotype has a single count. The chain joins TRBV29-1 to TRBJ1-2; 8 bases fit TRBD1. In germline, CDR1 is SQVTM, CDR2 ANQGSEA. The CDR3 loop spans 13 amino acids. Trimming took 8 bases from V and 2 from J; bases not matched to a gene: 7. CDR3 bases: TGCAGCTTCGAGGACAGGGCGAACTATGGCTACACCTTC. It specifies CSFEDRANYGYTF.

This clonotype has at least ten counts. CDR3 in DNA: TGTGCCAGCAGTTACGGACTAGCGGGTCGCACAGATACGCAGTATTTT. Its translation is CASSYGLAGRTDTQYF. The chain couples TRBV6-5 to TRBJ2-3, with 11 bases that match TRBD2. The V segment lost 2 bases and the J segment 1 base; nucleotides outside the gene matches: 2. The V gene's germline CDR1 is MNHEY and CDR2 SVGAGI. The CDR3 extends over 16 amino acids.

This chain joins TRBV7-9 and TRBJ2-1, with D perhaps TRBD1 (5 bases). Germline values: CDR1 SEHNR, CDR2 FQNEAQ (reference sequence). V shed 3 bases and J shed 8 bases, with 14 bases lying between them. The CDR3 extends over 14 amino acids. CDR3 DNA: TGTGCCAGCAGCTTTTCGGTTCTGGGGCATGAGCAGTTCTTC. Translation gives CASSFSVLGHEQFF.

This clonotype was observed a few times. The chain joins TRBV7-9 to TRBJ2-1; 9 nucleotides line up with TRBD2. The CDR3 spans 17 residues. The V and J ends lost 4 bases and 9 bases, in that order; junction bases with no gene match: 16. Germline assignment: CDR1 SEHNR and CDR2 FQNEAQ (reference sequence). The CDR3 region is CASSSPLAGAPMGEQFF. The DNA of the CDR3 is TGTGCCAGCAGCTCCCCCTTAGCGGGAGCCCCCATGGGTGAGCAGTTCTTC.

This clonotype showed up many times. V is TRBV20-1 and J is TRBJ1-2; 10 nucleotides match TRBD1. The length of the CDR3 is 16 residues. V lost 1 base to trimming and J lost 4 bases; unmatched junction nucleotides: 9. Germline V gene sequence: CDR1 DFQATT, CDR2 SNEGSKA (reference sequence). The CDR3 sequence is CSARARRDRGFYGYTF. CDR3 in DNA: TGCAGTGCTAGAGCACGCCGGGACAGGGGATTCTATGGCTACACCTTC.

This clonotype has at least ten counts. The chain employs TRBV29-1 and TRBJ2-7, with D perhaps given as TRBD1 or TRBD2 (6 bases each). Germline-derived CDR1 and CDR2 are SQVTM and ANQGSEA. With 0 bases removed from V and 3 bases from J, the gap between germline ends came to 9 bases. The CDR3 runs to 13 residues. CDR3 coding DNA: TGCAGCGTTGAAGACGGAGGGGGCTACGAGCAGTACTTC. Amino acid sequence: CSVEDGGGYEQYF.

This clonotype was counted at least ten times. The chain employs TRBV5-1 and TRBJ2-7; possibly TRBD2 for D (6 bases). The V gene lost 4 bases and the J gene lost 0 bases, with 11 bases spanning the gap. CDR1 is SGHRS, CDR2 YFSETQ, per germline. The CDR3 has 14 amino acids. CDR3 sequence: CASSVRDSSYEQYF. In DNA, the CDR3 is TGCGCCAGCAGCGTCCGGGACTCCTCCTACGAGCAGTACTTC.

The chain uses TRBV20-1 and TRBJ2-1, with TRBD2 matching over 13 bases. V was clipped by 3 bases and J by 8 bases; unmatched bases: 10. The CDR3 is 16 residues long. Looked up from germline, CDR1 is DFQATT and CDR2 is SNEGSKA (reference sequence). The CDR3 reads CSASTVGTSGTDEQFF. The CDR3 bases are TGCAGTGCTAGCACTGTCGGGACTAGCGGGACCGATGAGCAGTTCTTC.